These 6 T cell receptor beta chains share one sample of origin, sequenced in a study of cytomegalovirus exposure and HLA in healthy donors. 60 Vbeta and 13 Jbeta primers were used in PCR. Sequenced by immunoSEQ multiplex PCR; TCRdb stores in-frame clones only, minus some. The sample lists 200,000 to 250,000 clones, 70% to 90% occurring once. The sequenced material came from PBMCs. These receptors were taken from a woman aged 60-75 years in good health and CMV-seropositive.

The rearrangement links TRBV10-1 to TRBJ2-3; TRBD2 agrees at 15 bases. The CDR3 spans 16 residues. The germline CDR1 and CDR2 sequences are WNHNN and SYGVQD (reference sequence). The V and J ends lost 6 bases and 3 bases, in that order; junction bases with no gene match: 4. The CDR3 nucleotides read TGCGCCAGCAGCCTTGGACTAGCGGGAGGGACAGATACGCAGTATTTT. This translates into CASSLGLAGGTDTQYF.

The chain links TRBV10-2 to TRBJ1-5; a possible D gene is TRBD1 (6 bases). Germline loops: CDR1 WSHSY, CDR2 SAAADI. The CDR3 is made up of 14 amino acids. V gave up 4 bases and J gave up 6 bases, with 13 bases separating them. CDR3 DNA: TGCGCCAGCAGTGCCCCAGGGGCGGGTCAGCCCCAGCATTTT. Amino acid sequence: CASSAPGAGQPQHF.

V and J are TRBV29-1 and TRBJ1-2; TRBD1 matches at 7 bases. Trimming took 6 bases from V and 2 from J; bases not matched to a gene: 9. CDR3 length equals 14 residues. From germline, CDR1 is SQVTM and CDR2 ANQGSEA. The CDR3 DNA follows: TGCAGCGTACCCCCGGGACAGACGAACTATGGCTACACCTTC. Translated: CSVPPGQTNYGYTF.

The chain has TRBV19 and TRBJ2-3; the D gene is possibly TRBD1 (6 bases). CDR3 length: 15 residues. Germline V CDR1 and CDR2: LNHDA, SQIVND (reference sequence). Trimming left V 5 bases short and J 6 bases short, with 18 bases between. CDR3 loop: CASSLGQGLYDTQYF. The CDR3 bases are TGTGCCAGTAGTTTAGGGCAGGGGTTATATGATACGCAGTATTTT.

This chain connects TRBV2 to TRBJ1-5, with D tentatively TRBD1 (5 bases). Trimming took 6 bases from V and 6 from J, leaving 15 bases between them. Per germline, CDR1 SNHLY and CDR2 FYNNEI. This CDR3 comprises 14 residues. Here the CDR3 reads CASSLGQGGQPQHF. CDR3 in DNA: TGTGCCAGCAGCCTGGGGCAGGGAGGTCAGCCCCAGCATTTT.

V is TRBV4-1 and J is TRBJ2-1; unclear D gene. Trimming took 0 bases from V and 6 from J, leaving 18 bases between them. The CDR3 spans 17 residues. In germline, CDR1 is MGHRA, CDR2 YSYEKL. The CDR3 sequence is CASSQEADLLFGNEQFF. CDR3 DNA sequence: TGCGCCAGCAGCCAAGAGGCAGACTTACTCTTCGGCAATGAGCAGTTCTTC.